This T cell receptor beta chain was identified during a study of blood T cell repertoires in COVID-19 (dated by TCRdb to the early 2020s). Looking at the study overall: Samples covering the acute and convalescent phases of COVID-19 were provided by collaborators in the United States, Italy and Spain. HLA class I and class II types, where available, came from metadata supplied by the sample provider rather than from assay-based typing. The material from the prospective study consisted of cDNA or gDNA derived from T cells, B-cell-depleted T cells, or PBMCs. A de-identified subject ID, COVID-19 status, age in years and sex were almost always included in the sample metadata. Subjects who had been exposed to COVID-19, were actively infected with it, or had recovered from it provided the deeply sampled blood TCRbeta repertoires that made up the dataset. The samples were drawn from the first 160 participants of the ongoing ImmuneRACE study and from roughly 1,300 subjects provided by 6 global collaborators. A freely available public database, intended as a resource for researchers studying the immune response to SARS-CoV-2, is where the repertoires were released. Paper-wide results and their limitations: How much clinical and demographic metadata was included differed by source and by participant, and the metadata was provided uncurated.

TCRbeta CDR3 regions were amplified from genomic DNA using the immunoSEQ Assay, a bias-controlled multiplex PCR. In the original analysis: The number of nucleated cells in each sample was estimated from the amplification of reference gene primers within the assay. To quantify the absolute abundance of each unique TCRbeta CDR3 rearrangement, sequence reads were collapsed and filtered. For each sample, productive Simpson clonality was calculated as the square root of Simpson's diversity index over productive rearrangements. The source is immuneACCESS, and TCRdb retained only in-frame sequences with V and J called. Part of the clones is not carried over; for the studies checked, unresolved V genes explain less than half of this, and the remainder is unexplained. V and J calls plus clone size are reproduced from that table; the DNA served to infer D and trimming. The sample yields about 120,000 clones; around 91% were counted once. Of the sample, 3.8% falls within the top ten clones.

Concerning this clone: Its binding antigen is unknown. There are no base qualities to consult, and no much larger clone falls within one base.

One collaborating source in Seattle enrolled patients during active infection and followed them longitudinally through the course of disease. Collaborating institutions collected whole blood in K2EDTA tubes following their own protocols. For TCRbeta analysis, collaborator samples were shipped as frozen whole blood, as isolated PBMCs, or as DNA extracted from either sample type. What was sequenced was peripheral blood. The sequence derives from a woman in her sixties with COVID-19, enrolled during active disease.

The CDR3 reads CASSRGQRGGGGELFF. The DNA sequence is as follows: TGTGCCAGCAGCCGCGGGCAGCGGGGGGGCGGCGGGGAGCTGTTTTTT. The V and J genes are TRBV4-2 and TRBJ2-2; 10 bases in the middle match TRBD2. The germline V gene encodes CDR1 LGHNA and CDR2 YNFKEQ. Reading from cysteine to phenylalanine, the CDR3 counts 16 amino acids. Left in the record is the CDR3 DNA by itself, 48 bases read in frame from the first base. Here V drops 4 bases and J drops 7 bases, and the junction holds 9 bases not matched to any gene.